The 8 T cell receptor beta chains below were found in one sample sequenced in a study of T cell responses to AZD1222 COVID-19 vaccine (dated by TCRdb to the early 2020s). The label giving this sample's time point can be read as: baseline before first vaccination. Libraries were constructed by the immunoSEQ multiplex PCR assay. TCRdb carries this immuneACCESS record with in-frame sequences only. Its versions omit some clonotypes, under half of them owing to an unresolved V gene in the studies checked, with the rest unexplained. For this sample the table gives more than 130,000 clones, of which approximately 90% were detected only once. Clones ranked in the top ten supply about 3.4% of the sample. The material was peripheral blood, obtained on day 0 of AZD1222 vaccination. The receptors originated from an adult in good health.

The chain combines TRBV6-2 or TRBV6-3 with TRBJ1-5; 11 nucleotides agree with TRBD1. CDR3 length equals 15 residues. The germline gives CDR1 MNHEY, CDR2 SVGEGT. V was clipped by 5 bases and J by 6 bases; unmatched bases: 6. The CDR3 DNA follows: TGTGCCAGCAGTCCAGGGACAGGGGGTCGTCAGCCCCAGCATTTT. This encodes CASSPGTGGRQPQHF.

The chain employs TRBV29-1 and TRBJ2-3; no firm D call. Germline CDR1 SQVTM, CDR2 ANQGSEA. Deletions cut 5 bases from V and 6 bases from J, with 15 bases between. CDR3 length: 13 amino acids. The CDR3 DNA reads TGCAGCGTTTGGGCCCCGGCACGGGATACGCAGTATTTT. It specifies CSVWAPARDTQYF.

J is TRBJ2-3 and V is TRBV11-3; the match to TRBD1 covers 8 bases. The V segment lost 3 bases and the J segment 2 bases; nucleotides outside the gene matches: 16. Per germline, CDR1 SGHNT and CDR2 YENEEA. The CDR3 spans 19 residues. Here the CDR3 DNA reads TGTGCCAGCAGCTTTAATCCTTTTCAGGGGGCGATCCCCACAGATACGCAGTATTTT. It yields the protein CASSFNPFQGAIPTDTQYF.

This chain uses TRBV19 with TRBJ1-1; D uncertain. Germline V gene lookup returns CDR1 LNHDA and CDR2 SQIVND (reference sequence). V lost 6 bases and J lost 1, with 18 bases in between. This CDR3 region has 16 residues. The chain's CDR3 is CASSALLSRGNTEAFF. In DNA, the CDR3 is TGTGCCAGTAGCGCACTCCTAAGTCGTGGGAACACTGAAGCTTTCTTT.

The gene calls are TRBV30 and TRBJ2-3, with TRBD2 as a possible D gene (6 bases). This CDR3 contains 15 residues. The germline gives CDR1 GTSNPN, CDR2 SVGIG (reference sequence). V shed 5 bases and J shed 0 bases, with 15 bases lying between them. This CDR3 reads CAWSPGTPSTDTQYF. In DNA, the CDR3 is TGTGCCTGGTCCCCCGGGACTCCCAGCACAGATACGCAGTATTTT.

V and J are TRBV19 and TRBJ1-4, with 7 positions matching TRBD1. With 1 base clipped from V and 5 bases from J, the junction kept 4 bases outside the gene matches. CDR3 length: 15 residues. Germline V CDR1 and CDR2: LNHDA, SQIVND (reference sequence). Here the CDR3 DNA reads TGTGCCAGTAGTATAGTAAGGGGGCAAAATGAAAAACTGTTTTTT. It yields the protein CASSIVRGQNEKLFF.

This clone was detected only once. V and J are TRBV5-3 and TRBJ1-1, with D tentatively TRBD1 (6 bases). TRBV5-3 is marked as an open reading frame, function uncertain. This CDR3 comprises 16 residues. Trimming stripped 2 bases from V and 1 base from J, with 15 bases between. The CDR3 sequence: CARSFPDRRSNTEAFF. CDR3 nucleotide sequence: TGTGCCAGAAGCTTTCCCGACAGGCGGTCGAACACTGAAGCTTTCTTT.

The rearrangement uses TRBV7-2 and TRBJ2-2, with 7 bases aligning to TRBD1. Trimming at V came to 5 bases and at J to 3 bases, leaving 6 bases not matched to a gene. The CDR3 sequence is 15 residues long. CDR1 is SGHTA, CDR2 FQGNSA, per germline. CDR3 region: CASSAATGDTGELFF. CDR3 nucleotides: TGTGCCAGCAGCGCTGCCACAGGGGACACCGGGGAGCTGTTTTTT.